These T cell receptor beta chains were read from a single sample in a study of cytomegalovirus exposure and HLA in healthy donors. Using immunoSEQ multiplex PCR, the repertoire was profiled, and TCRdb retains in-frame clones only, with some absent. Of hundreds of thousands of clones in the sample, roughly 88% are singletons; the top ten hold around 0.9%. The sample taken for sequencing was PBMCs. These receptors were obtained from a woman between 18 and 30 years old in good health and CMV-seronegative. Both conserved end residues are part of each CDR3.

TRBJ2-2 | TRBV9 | CASSVDGFTGELFF
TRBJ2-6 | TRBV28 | CASSPRDIPIIWANVLTF
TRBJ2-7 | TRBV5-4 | CASSREREQYF
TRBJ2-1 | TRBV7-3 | CASSLTPQLAGYNEQFF
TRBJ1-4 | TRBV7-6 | CASSLVAGSGEKLFF
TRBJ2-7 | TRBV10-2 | CASSSGLSSYEQYF
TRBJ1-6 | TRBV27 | CASSLSPVGGFNSPLHF
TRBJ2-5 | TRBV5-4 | CASSFGGGRGKETQYF
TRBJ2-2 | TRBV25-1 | CASSDRVGGPGELFF
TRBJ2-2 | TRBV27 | CASSLDSAGFVLAGGAGELFF
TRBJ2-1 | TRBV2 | CASSDSGGERNEQFF
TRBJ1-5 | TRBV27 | CASSWGQGSQPQHF
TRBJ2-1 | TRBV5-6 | CASSFPLTSGSVNEQFF
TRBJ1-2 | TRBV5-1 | CASSLGQGARYGYTF
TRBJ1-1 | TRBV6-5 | CASSYSGGNTEAFF
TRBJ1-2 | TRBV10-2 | CASRARTGEGYGYTF
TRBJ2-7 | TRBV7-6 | CASSSGSGFYEQYF
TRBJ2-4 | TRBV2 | CASSPPTYIQYF
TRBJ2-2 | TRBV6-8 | CASSYSPTANTGELFF
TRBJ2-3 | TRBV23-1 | CASSPTVYTDTQYF
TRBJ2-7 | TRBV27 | CASSPRGLAGNYEQYF
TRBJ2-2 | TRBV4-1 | CASSQWAGGNTGELFF
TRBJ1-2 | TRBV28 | CASSLGKTNYGYTF
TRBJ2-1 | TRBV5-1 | CASSFTFDRGLNEQFF
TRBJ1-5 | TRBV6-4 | CASSDSTVLHTHDALCSNQPQHF
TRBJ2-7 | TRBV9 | CASSVQGAPSEQYF
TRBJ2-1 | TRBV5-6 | CASSTPGNEQFF
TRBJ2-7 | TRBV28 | CASSLAQGGQYF
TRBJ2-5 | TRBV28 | CASRLSHLGTQYF
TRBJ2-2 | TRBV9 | CASSVGQRPATGELFF
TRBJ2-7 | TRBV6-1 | CASSGTTGTGNYEQYF
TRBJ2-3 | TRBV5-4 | CASSLGLVTDTQYF
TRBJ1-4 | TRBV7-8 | CASSPNRGPSEKLFF